This T cell receptor (beta chain) appears in the sequencing data of a study of cytomegalovirus exposure and HLA in healthy donors. Notes on this clone: As yet, its antigen is unknown.

TCRdb's copy holds only in-frame clones and misses some; the assay was immunoSEQ multiplex PCR. The table has about 190,000 clones, roughly 84% seen once. Germline loops: CDR1 LGHNA, CDR2 YNFKEQ. V lost 0 bases to trimming and J lost 7 bases; unmatched junction nucleotides: 12. The CDR3 sequence is 17 residues long. Whole-study results and caveats: Some TCR beta chains (roughly 160 of them) were listed as cytomegalovirus-associated.

The rearrangement joins TRBV4-2 to TRBJ1-2, with TRBD1 identical over 9 bases. The sample taken for sequencing was PBMCs. The sequence was obtained from a woman aged 18-29 years in good health and CMV-seropositive. The CDR3 here is CASSQDRRGQGMFGYTF. CDR3 nucleotide sequence: TGTGCCAGCAGCCAAGATCGTAGGGGACAGGGAATGTTTGGCTACACCTTC.